A single TCR beta chain is shown here with its context. This table comes from immunoSEQ multiplex PCR, and its TCRdb copy is limited to in-frame clones, with some not included. This sample carries roughly 50,000 clones, more than 85% of them seen once, and the ten largest clones take 1.5% to 2%. The source of the sample is a study of OX40 agonist ivuxolimab in advanced cancers. The J segment lost 4 bases and the V segment lost 7 bases, leaving 7 bases of the junction unmatched. The CDR3 runs to 15 residues. The germline V gene has CDR1 LNHDA and CDR2 SQIVND (reference sequence). The clonotype was recovered from an adult with an advanced solid tumor such as melanoma, head and neck, liver or kidney cancer. This sequence joins TRBV19 and TRBJ2-3; 11 bases match TRBD2. This material consisted of CD4+ or CD8+ T cells sorted from blood, taken in a trial of the OX40 agonist ivuxolimab. The CDR3 spells CASTTLAGGSDTQYF. The CDR3 DNA is TGTGCCAGTACCACGCTAGCGGGGGGCTCAGATACGCAGTATTTT. Full variable domain (remainder filled in from reference TRBV19 and TRBJ2-3): DGGITQSPKYLFRKEGQNVTLSCEQNLNHDAMYWYRQDPGQGLRLIYYSQIVNDFQKGDIAEGYSVSREKKESFPLTVTSAQKNPTAFYLCASTTLAGGSDTQYFGPGTRLTVL.